This entry lists 28 T cell receptor beta chains sequenced from one sample in a study of blood T cell repertoires in COVID-19. The data were produced by immunoSEQ multiplex PCR, yet TCRdb's version contains in-frame clones alone and is incomplete. The sample consists of roughly 70,000 clones, 91% of them appearing once. Sequenced: peripheral blood. The receptors derive from a woman aged 55-69 years with active COVID-19.

V is TRBV5-4 and J is TRBJ1-2; no clear D. Germline loops: CDR1 SGHNT, CDR2 YYREEE (reference sequence). The CDR3 has 15 residues. V gave up 3 bases and J gave up 4 bases, with 16 bases separating them. Written as DNA, the CDR3 is TGTGCCAGCAGCTCCCGACTCTCCGAGAGCTATGGCTACACCTTC. Its protein is CASSSRLSESYGYTF.

J is TRBJ2-6 and V is TRBV6-4; D is ambiguous. V lost 0 bases to trimming and J lost 4 bases, with 7 bases between them. CDR3 length: 15 amino acids. Germline V gives CDR1 MRHNA, CDR2 SNTAGT. CDR3 in amino acids: CASSDSAEGANVLTF. CDR3 coding DNA: TGTGCCAGCAGTGACTCGGCGGAGGGGGCCAACGTCCTGACTTTC.

J is TRBJ2-7 and V is TRBV30; D may be TRBD2 (6 bases). V was clipped by 5 bases and J by 6 bases, with 26 bases between them. Germline V lookup: CDR1 GTSNPN, CDR2 SVGIG (reference sequence). The CDR3 sequence is 16 residues long. The CDR3 loop reads CAWERPGTPGSAEQYF. As DNA, the CDR3 is TGTGCCTGGGAGAGACCGGGGACTCCAGGTTCAGCCGAGCAGTACTTC.

This sequence joins TRBV18 and TRBJ1-5; tentatively, D is TRBD1 (6 bases). V was trimmed by 4 bases and J by 5 bases, leaving 18 bases between them. The CDR3 is 16 residues long. CDR1 and CDR2 from the germline V gene are KGHSH and LQKENI. The chain's CDR3 is CASSLTARAGDQPQHF. DNA for the CDR3: TGTGCCAGCTCACTAACCGCGAGGGCAGGGGATCAGCCCCAGCATTTT.

V usage is TRBV3-1 (or the pseudogene TRBV3-2) and J usage is TRBJ1-5; D is possibly TRBD1 (5 bases). Per the germline V gene, CDR1 is LGHDT and CDR2 is YNNKEL (reference sequence). The V end lost 2 bases, the J end lost 5 bases, and 28 bases lay between the germline ends. The CDR3 spans 20 residues. The DNA for the CDR3 is TGTGCCAGCAGCCAACGCGTCAGGGTTGAGAGAGGGAGGGGCCATCAGCCCCAGCATTTT. Encoded protein: CASSQRVRVERGRGHQPQHF.

The gene calls are TRBV16 and TRBJ2-6; 7 nucleotides match TRBD2. The CDR3 totals 19 residues. Germline lookup yields CDR1 KGHSY and CDR2 FQNENV. After removal of 8 bases from V and 0 bases from J, the junction contained 16 bases not matched to a gene. The DNA for the CDR3 is TGTGCCAGCCACCGAGGGGAGCTAGCGGAATTCTCTGGGGCCAACGTCCTGACTTTC. It translates to CASHRGELAEFSGANVLTF.

The genes are TRBV11-2 and TRBJ1-3; D unclear. The germline gives CDR1 SGHAT, CDR2 FQNNGV. Between the trimmed V and J ends, which lost 2 bases and 0 bases, there was a span of 11 bases. The CDR3 loop spans 16 amino acids. The DNA for the CDR3 is TGTGCCAGCAGCTTAATGTTTGGCCGCTCTGGAAACACCATATATTTT. It specifies CASSLMFGRSGNTIYF.

V and J are TRBV4-2 and TRBJ2-2; the D gene is possibly TRBD1 (6 bases). V was trimmed by 6 bases and J by 7 bases, leaving 18 bases between them. The length of the CDR3 is 15 residues. Germline V gives CDR1 LGHNA, CDR2 YNFKEQ. Here the CDR3 reads CASSPGALDNGELFF. The CDR3 coding sequence is TGTGCCAGCAGTCCAGGGGCCCTAGATAACGGGGAGCTGTTTTTT.

This sequence joins TRBV11-2 and TRBJ2-4; D gene unclear. This CDR3 spans 17 amino acids. Per germline, CDR1 SGHAT and CDR2 FQNNGV. V was cut by 4 bases and J by 0 bases, with 16 bases left in between. CDR3 in amino acids: CASSSTPVVIAKNIQYF. The CDR3 DNA sequence: TGTGCCAGCAGCTCCACCCCGGTCGTGATAGCCAAAAACATTCAGTACTTC.

The chain couples TRBV6-5 to TRBJ2-7; a possible D gene is TRBD2 (6 bases). The CDR3 covers 14 residues. V was clipped by 0 bases and J by 0 bases, with 6 bases between them. The germline V gene has CDR1 MNHEY and CDR2 SVGAGI. This CDR3 reads CASSYSGSSYEQYF. Here the CDR3 DNA reads TGTGCCAGCAGTTACTCCGGGAGCTCCTACGAGCAGTACTTC.

This clone has more than one count but fewer than ten. This chain connects TRBV7-9 to TRBJ2-1; tentative D call: TRBD1 (6 bases). Trimming took 3 bases from V and 7 from J, leaving 13 bases between them. The CDR3 totals 14 residues. Germline V gives CDR1 SEHNR, CDR2 FQNEAQ (reference sequence). This CDR3 reads CASSFPGQENEQFF. The CDR3 DNA is TGTGCCAGCAGCTTCCCGGGACAAGAGAATGAGCAGTTCTTC. The variable domain in full, with the rest retrieved from reference TRBV7-9 and TRBJ2-1, is DTGVSQNPRHKITKRGQNVTFRCDPISEHNRLYWYRQTLGQGPEFLTYFQNEAQLEKSRLLSDRFSAERPKGSFSTLEIQRTEQGDSAMYLCASSFPGQENEQFFGPGTRLTVL.

The chain combines TRBV3-1 (or the pseudogene TRBV3-2) with TRBJ2-2, with 7 bases identical to TRBD2. The CDR3 contains 17 residues. Germline lookup yields CDR1 LGHDT and CDR2 YNNKEL (reference sequence). Losses at the gene ends were 0 bases for V and 7 bases for J; bases not matched to a gene: 11. The CDR3 region is CASSQEVAGRVNGELFF. The DNA of the CDR3 is TGTGCCAGCAGCCAAGAGGTAGCGGGCAGAGTTAACGGGGAGCTGTTTTTT.

The chain couples TRBV3-1 (or the pseudogene TRBV3-2) to TRBJ2-5, with 8 bases that match TRBD2. With 4 bases clipped from V and 2 bases from J, the junction kept 15 bases outside the gene matches. Germline values: CDR1 LGHDT, CDR2 YNNKEL (reference sequence). The CDR3 has 18 amino acids. The CDR3 is CASSLSRASGSRQETQYF. CDR3 DNA sequence: TGTGCCAGCAGCCTCAGCCGTGCTAGCGGGTCCCGTCAAGAGACCCAGTACTTC.

This chain joins TRBV5-4 and TRBJ2-1; D possibly corresponds to TRBD2 (6 bases). V was shortened by 0 bases and J by 3 bases, with 25 bases between the two germline ends. The CDR3 spans 20 residues. CDR1 is SGHNT and CDR2 is YYREEE in the germline V gene (reference sequence). CDR3 loop: CASSLANQGRDNYYYNEQFF. CDR3 nucleotide sequence: TGTGCCAGCAGCTTGGCCAATCAAGGGCGGGATAATTACTACTACAATGAGCAGTTCTTC.

This rearrangement joins TRBV12-3 or TRBV12-4 to TRBJ2-1; no clear D gene. Trimming pared 6 bases from V and 3 bases from J, leaving 9 bases between. CDR3 length: 13 residues. CDR3 loop: CASRGEGYNEQFF. The CDR3 bases are TGTGCCAGCAGGGGCGAAGGCTACAATGAGCAGTTCTTC.

The J gene is TRBJ2-7, the V gene TRBV5-1; 10 positions match TRBD2. This CDR3 spans 14 amino acids. The germline gives CDR1 SGHRS, CDR2 YFSETQ. V dropped 3 bases and J dropped 0; count of bases not matched to a gene: 0. The CDR3: CASSSSGSSYEQYF. CDR3 DNA: TGCGCCAGCAGCTCTAGCGGGAGCTCCTACGAGCAGTACTTC.

This clone was observed once. The CDR3 sequence is CASSEGGTGVPEAFF. The CDR3 coding sequence is TGTGCCAGCAGTGAAGGCGGGACAGGGGTTCCTGAAGCTTTCTTT. This chain uses TRBV6-1 with TRBJ1-1, with 10 bases matching TRBD1. From germline, CDR1 is MNHNS and CDR2 SASEGT. Trimming removed 1 base from V and 6 bases from J; junction bases left unmatched: 5. The CDR3 totals 15 residues.

The rearrangement joins TRBV10-3 to TRBJ2-3; the D gene is possibly TRBD2 (6 bases). CDR3 length: 14 residues. Germline V lookup: CDR1 ENHRY, CDR2 SYGVKD. V lost 8 bases, J lost 6 bases, and 18 bases lay in between. The chain's CDR3 is CAIGRGTGADTQYF. In DNA form, the CDR3 reads TGTGCCATCGGTCGGGGGACCGGGGCCGATACGCAGTATTTT.

In its sample, this clone ranks as medium-sized. This rearrangement joins TRBV19 to TRBJ1-5; a possible D gene is TRBD1 (5 bases). V lost 3 bases to trimming and J lost 4 bases, with 13 bases between them. The CDR3 totals 15 residues. In germline, CDR1 is LNHDA, CDR2 SQIVND (reference sequence). The DNA of the CDR3 is TGTGCCAGTAGTATTAGGGGCAGTTCTAATCAGCCCCAGCATTTT. This sequence encodes CASSIRGSSNQPQHF. The variable domain in full, completed from reference TRBV19 and TRBJ1-5, reads DGGITQSPKYLFRKEGQNVTLSCEQNLNHDAMYWYRQDPGQGLRLIYYSQIVNDFQKGDIAEGYSVSREKKESFPLTVTSAQKNPTAFYLCASSIRGSSNQPQHFGDGTRLSIL.

The chain joins TRBV15 to TRBJ2-5, with unresolved D. V gave up 6 bases and J gave up 2 bases, with 10 bases separating them. Germline values: CDR1 LNHNV, CDR2 YYDKDF (reference sequence). This CDR3 has 13 residues. The CDR3 protein is CATRADTQETQYF. CDR3 bases: TGTGCCACCAGGGCCGACACACAAGAGACCCAGTACTTC.

This sequence joins TRBV19 and TRBJ2-2, with TRBD1 identical over 11 bases. Germline V CDR1 and CDR2: LNHDA, SQIVND (reference sequence). V shed 6 bases, J shed 4 bases, and the junction held 10 bases outside the gene matches. CDR3 size: 17 residues. The CDR3 reads CASRRDRGTGPTGELFF. CDR3 nucleotide sequence: TGTGCCAGTAGGCGGGACAGGGGGACCGGTCCCACCGGGGAGCTGTTTTTT.

This clone was recorded only once. J is TRBJ1-5 and V is TRBV4-1; the D gene is possibly TRBD1 (5 bases). Looked up from germline, CDR1 is MGHRA and CDR2 is YSYEKL. V lost 0 bases to trimming and J lost 6 bases, with 12 bases between them. The CDR3 sequence is 15 residues long. Written as DNA, the CDR3 is TGCGCCAGCAGCCAAGACAGGGTAGGTGTTCAGCCCCAGCATTTT. Translating gives CASSQDRVGVQPQHF.

This sequence joins TRBV4-1 and TRBJ2-6; 10 nucleotides agree with TRBD2. CDR3 size: 18 residues. The germline CDR1 and CDR2 sequences are MGHRA and YSYEKL. Trimming cost V 2 bases and J 2 bases; bases outside gene matches: 6. Here the CDR3 reads CASSQSIAGGPGANVLTF. The CDR3 bases are TGCGCCAGCAGCCAATCCATAGCGGGAGGACCTGGGGCCAACGTCCTGACTTTC.

The chain is built from TRBV18 and TRBJ2-1; TRBD2 aligns across 10 bases. Losses at the gene ends were 4 bases for V and 4 bases for J; bases not matched to a gene: 4. This CDR3 has 15 amino acids. Germline CDR1 and CDR2: KGHSH and LQKENI. CDR3 nucleotides: TGTGCCAGCTCACGAGCGGGAGGGCGTTACAATGAGCAGTTCTTC. Translation: CASSRAGGRYNEQFF.

The CDR3 nucleotides are TGTGCCAGCAGTGAATCGGCGGCAGGGTACACTGAAGCTTTCTTT. Its protein is CASSESAAGYTEAFF. V and J are TRBV6-1 and TRBJ1-1; the D gene is possibly TRBD1 (5 bases). Looked up from germline, CDR1 is MNHNS and CDR2 is SASEGT. This CDR3 spans 15 amino acids. V lost 2 bases and J 3 bases, leaving 13 bases between the germline ends.

J is TRBJ2-2 and V is TRBV5-4; the match to TRBD1 covers 7 bases. Losses at the gene ends were 4 bases for V and 1 base for J; bases not matched to a gene: 7. CDR1 is SGHNT and CDR2 is YYREEE in the germline V gene (reference sequence). The CDR3 totals 16 residues. CDR3 loop: CASSGRTGVNTGELFF. The CDR3 region has the DNA TGTGCCAGCAGCGGGCGGACAGGAGTGAACACCGGGGAGCTGTTTTTT.

The gene calls are TRBV4-2 and TRBJ2-1; 12 bases match TRBD1. Germline assignment: CDR1 LGHNA and CDR2 YNFKEQ. This CDR3 is built from 15 residues. Trimming took 5 bases from V and 16 from J; bases not matched to a gene: 15. CDR3 nucleotides: TGTGCCAGCAGCACCCCGGGACAGGGGGCATTTGGAGTTTTCTTC. Translation: CASSTPGQGAFGVFF.

Points on this clone: Its ends do not fully match the called genes, so a read error is possible. The sample holds other DNA sequences that translate to the same CDR3. The rearrangement links TRBV7-7 to TRBJ2-1; D unclear. Per the germline V gene, CDR1 is SSHAT and CDR2 is FNYEAQ (reference sequence). CDR3 length: 15 residues. DNA of the CDR3: TGTGCTAGCAGCTTTACCTTTAGCTCCTACAATGAGCAGTTCTTC. Translation gives CASSFTFSSYNEQFF.